This T cell receptor beta chain was found in a study of T cells in localized non-small cell lung cancer. V was trimmed by 4 bases and J by 2 bases, leaving 6 bases between them. Germline CDR1 and CDR2: MDHEN and SYDVKM. The length of the CDR3 is 12 residues. Points from the study as a whole: Adjacent lung tissue had a median about 52 of the top 100 clones found in the tumor. Sequencing was restricted to one tumor region; therefore, heterogeneity remains possible.

Remarks on this clone: Antigen specificity is unknown.

TCRdb's table, derived via immunoSEQ multiplex PCR, lists solely in-frame clones and lacks some. The table has tens of thousands of clones, 75% to 95% seen once; the top ten hold approximately 10%. This rearrangement joins TRBV28 to TRBJ2-7; D unclear. The material sequenced was PBMCs, taken before any cancer treatment. This TCR derives from a woman aged 40 to 75 with stage II lung adenocarcinoma. CDR3 sequence reads: CASSYRTYEQYF. The DNA for the CDR3 is TGTGCCAGCAGTTACCGCACCTACGAGCAGTACTTC.